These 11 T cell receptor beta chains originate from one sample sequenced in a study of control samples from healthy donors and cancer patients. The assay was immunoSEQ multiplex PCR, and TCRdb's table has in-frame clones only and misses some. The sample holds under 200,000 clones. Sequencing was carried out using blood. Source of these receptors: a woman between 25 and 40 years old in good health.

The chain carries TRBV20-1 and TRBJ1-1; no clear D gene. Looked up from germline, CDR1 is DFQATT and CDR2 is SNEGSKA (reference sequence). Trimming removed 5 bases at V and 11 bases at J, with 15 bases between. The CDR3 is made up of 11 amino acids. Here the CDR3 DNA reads TGCAGTGCTTCACTATCGGATGGGGCTTTCTTT. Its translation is CSASLSDGAFF.

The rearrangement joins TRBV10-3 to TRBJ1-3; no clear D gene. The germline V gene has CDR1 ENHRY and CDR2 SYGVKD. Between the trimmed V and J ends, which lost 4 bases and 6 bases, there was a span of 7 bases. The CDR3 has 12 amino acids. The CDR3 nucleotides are TGTGCCATCAGTGGGGCTTCAAACACCATATATTTT. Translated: CAISGASNTIYF.

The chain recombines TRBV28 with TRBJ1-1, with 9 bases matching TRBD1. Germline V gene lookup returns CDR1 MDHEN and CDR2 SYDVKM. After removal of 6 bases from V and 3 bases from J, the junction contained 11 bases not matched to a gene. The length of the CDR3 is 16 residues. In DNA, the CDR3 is TGTGCCAGCAGGTACAGGGGGCCGGCTCGTTACACTGAAGCTTTCTTT. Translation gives CASRYRGPARYTEAFF.

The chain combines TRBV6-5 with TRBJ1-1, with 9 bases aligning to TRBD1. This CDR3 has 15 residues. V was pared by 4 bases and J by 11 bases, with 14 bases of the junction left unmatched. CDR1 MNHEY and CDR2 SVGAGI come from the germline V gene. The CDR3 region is CASSSQREDRGVAFF. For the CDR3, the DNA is TGTGCCAGCAGTTCCCAAAGGGAGGACAGGGGAGTGGCTTTCTTT.

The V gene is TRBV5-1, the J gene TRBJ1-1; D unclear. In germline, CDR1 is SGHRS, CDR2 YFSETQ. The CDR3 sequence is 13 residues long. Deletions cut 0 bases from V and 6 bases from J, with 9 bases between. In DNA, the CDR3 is TGCGCCAGCAGCTTGGCGGGGAGGTCTGAAGCTTTCTTT. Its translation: CASSLAGRSEAFF.

The CDR3 protein is CATRVSGANYGYTF. The CDR3 region has the DNA TGTGCCACCCGCGTGTCAGGGGCTAACTATGGCTACACCTTC. V usage is TRBV15 and J usage is TRBJ1-2; D may be TRBD1 (6 bases). This CDR3 contains 14 residues. In germline, CDR1 is LNHNV, CDR2 YYDKDF (reference sequence). Trimming cost V 8 bases and J 0 bases, with 13 bases left between them.

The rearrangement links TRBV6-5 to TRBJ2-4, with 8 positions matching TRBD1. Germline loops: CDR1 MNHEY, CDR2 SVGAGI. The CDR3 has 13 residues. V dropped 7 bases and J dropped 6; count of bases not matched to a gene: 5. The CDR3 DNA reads TGTGCCAGCAAGGGGACAGGTCGAAACATTCAGTACTTC. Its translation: CASKGTGRNIQYF.

The CDR3 protein is CASSLDRGSVEKLFF. DNA for the CDR3: TGTGCCAGCAGCCTAGACAGGGGGTCGGTTGAAAAACTGTTTTTT. The V gene is TRBV7-8, the J gene TRBJ1-4, with 9 bases identical to TRBD1. The CDR3 covers 15 residues. V lost 5 bases, J lost 7 bases, and 8 bases stayed unmatched. Germline assignment: CDR1 SGHVS and CDR2 FQNEAQ.

In DNA form, the CDR3 reads TGTGCCAGCAGTCCCCCCCACTCTGAAAGAAATGAAAAACTGTTTTTT. Amino acids: CASSPPHSERNEKLFF. J is TRBJ1-4 and V is TRBV6-6; D not resolved. The CDR3 length is 16 residues. Germline-derived CDR1 and CDR2 are MNHNY and SVGAGI (reference sequence). V was trimmed by 5 bases and J by 5 bases, leaving 18 bases between them.

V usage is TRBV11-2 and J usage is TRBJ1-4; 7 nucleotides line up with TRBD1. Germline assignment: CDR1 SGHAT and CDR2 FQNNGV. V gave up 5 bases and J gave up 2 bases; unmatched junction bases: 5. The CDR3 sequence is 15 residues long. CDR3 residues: CASSPRQGTNEKLFF. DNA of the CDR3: TGTGCCAGCAGCCCCCGACAGGGTACTAATGAAAAACTGTTTTTT.

The CDR3 bases are TGCGCCAGCAGCCGGGCGGGGGGAAGCTACGAGCAGTACTTC. Translating it yields CASSRAGGSYEQYF. The chain is built from TRBV4-1 and TRBJ2-7, with 8 bases that match TRBD2. Trimming cost V 4 bases and J 3 bases; bases outside gene matches: 5. The CDR3 runs 14 residues. Germline V gives CDR1 MGHRA, CDR2 YSYEKL.